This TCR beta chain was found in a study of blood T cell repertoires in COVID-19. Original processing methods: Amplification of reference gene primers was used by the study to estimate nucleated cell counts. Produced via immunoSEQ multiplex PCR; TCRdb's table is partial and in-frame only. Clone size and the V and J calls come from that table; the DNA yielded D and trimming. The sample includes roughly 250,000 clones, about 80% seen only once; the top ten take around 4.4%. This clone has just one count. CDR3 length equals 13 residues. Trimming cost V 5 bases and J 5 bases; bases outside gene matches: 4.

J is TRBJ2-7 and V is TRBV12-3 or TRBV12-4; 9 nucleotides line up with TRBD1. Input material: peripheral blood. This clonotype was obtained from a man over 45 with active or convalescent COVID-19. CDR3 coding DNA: TGTGCCAGCAGTAACGACAGGGGGAACGAGCAGTACTTC. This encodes CASSNDRGNEQYF.